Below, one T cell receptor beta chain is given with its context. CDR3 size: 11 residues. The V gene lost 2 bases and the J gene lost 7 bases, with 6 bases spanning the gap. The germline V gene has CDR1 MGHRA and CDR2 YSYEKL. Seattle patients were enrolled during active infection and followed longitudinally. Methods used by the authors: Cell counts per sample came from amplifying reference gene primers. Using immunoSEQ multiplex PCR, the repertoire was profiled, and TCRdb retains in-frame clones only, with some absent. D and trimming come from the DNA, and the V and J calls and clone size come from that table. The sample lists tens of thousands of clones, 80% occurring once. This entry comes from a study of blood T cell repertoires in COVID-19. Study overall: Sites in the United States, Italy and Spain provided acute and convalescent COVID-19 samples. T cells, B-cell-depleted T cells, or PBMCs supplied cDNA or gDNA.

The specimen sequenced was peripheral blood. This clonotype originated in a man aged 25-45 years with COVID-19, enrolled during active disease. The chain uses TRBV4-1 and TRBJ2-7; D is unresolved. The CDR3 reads CASSQPGEQYF. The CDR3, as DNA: TGCGCCAGCAGCCAACCCGGGGAGCAGTACTTC.